The 30 T cell receptor beta chains in this list originate from one sample, sequenced in a study of blood T cell repertoires in COVID-19. Measured with immunoSEQ multiplex PCR; TCRdb has only the in-frame clones, and not every one. Here the sample spans under 100,000 clones, 87% being singletons. Sequencing input: peripheral blood. The receptors derive from a human donor in a cohort sampled during active COVID-19.

V is TRBV7-9 and J is TRBJ2-1, with 10 bases fitting TRBD2. Germline-derived CDR1 and CDR2 are SEHNR and FQNEAQ (reference sequence). The CDR3 length is 19 residues. J gave up 3 bases and V 4 bases, and 15 bases lay outside the gene matches. CDR3 in DNA: TGTGCCAGCAGCTCGCTTCTAGCGGGGGACCCGGATCTCTACAATGAGCAGTTCTTC. This codes for CASSSLLAGDPDLYNEQFF.

The gene calls are TRBV7-8 and TRBJ2-7; TRBD1 matches 7 bases. The CDR3 runs to 14 residues. The germline V gene encodes CDR1 SGHVS and CDR2 FQNEAQ. The J segment lost 5 bases and the V segment lost 5 bases, leaving 9 bases of the junction unmatched. The CDR3 loop reads CASSRGGTGDEQYF. The CDR3 nucleotides read TGTGCCAGCAGCCGAGGGGGTACAGGGGACGAGCAGTACTTC. The full variable domain, with the rest looked up from reference TRBV7-8 and TRBJ2-7, is GAGVSQSPRYKVAKRGQDVALRCDPISGHVSLFWYQQALGQGPEFLTYFQNEAQLDKSGLPSDRFFAERPEGSVSTLKIQRTQQEDSAVYLCASSRGGTGDEQYFGPGTRLTVT.

This chain connects TRBV5-6 to TRBJ1-6, with unresolved D. CDR3 length equals 15 residues. V gave up 6 bases and J gave up 7 bases, with 17 bases separating them. Germline CDR1 SGHDT, CDR2 YYEEEE. CDR3: CASTTQMGGNSPLHF. In nucleotides, the CDR3 is TGTGCCAGCACAACACAAATGGGCGGGAATTCACCCCTCCACTTT.

This rearrangement joins TRBV3-1 (or the pseudogene TRBV3-2) to TRBJ2-1; 10 nucleotides match TRBD1. V dropped 4 bases and J dropped 7; count of bases not matched to a gene: 10. The CDR3 is made up of 16 amino acids. CDR1 and CDR2 (germline): LGHDT, YNNKEL (reference sequence). For the CDR3, the DNA is TGTGCCAGCAGCCTTAGGACAGGGGGAATGAAGAATGAGCAGTTCTTC. As protein: CASSLRTGGMKNEQFF.

The sample holds one count of this clone. This chain connects TRBV7-2 to TRBJ1-2; TRBD1 matches 9 bases. CDR1 is SGHTA, CDR2 FQGNSA, per germline. CDR3 length: 18 amino acids. With 1 base clipped from V and 5 bases from J, the junction kept 14 bases outside the gene matches. The CDR3 nucleotides are TGTGCCAGCAGCTTAGATCGTGGACAGGGGATAACCGGATATGGCTACACCTTC. This translates into CASSLDRGQGITGYGYTF.

V and J are TRBV5-1 and TRBJ2-5, with 10 bases matching TRBD2. This CDR3 region has 15 residues. CDR1 SGHRS and CDR2 YFSETQ come from the germline V gene. The ends lost 5 bases at V and 3 bases at J; junction bases unmatched: 7. The CDR3 sequence: CASRESGGAKETQYF. The CDR3 region has the DNA TGCGCCAGCAGAGAAAGCGGGGGGGCTAAAGAGACCCAGTACTTC.

The chain is built from TRBV10-3 and TRBJ2-7; perhaps TRBD1 as D (7 bases). CDR1 and CDR2 from the germline V gene are ENHRY and SYGVKD. V lost 3 bases to trimming and J lost 2 bases, with 8 bases between them. The CDR3 runs to 13 residues. The CDR3 DNA sequence: TGTGCCATCAGTGACAGGGGGGCCTACGAGCAGTACTTC. Translating gives CAISDRGAYEQYF.

The V call is TRBV27, the J call TRBJ1-2; no reliable D call. Trimming left V 2 bases short and J 4 bases short, with 8 bases between. The CDR3 is 13 residues long. From germline, CDR1 is MNHEY and CDR2 SMNVEV (reference sequence). The chain's CDR3 is CASSLAFSYGYTF. The CDR3 nucleotides are TGTGCCAGCAGTTTAGCGTTTTCCTATGGCTACACCTTC.

The gene calls are TRBV7-2 and TRBJ1-3, with a tentative D call TRBD1 (6 bases). CDR3 length: 16 amino acids. The V end lost 2 bases, the J end lost 2 bases, and 13 bases lay between the germline ends. Germline V gene sequence: CDR1 SGHTA, CDR2 FQGNSA. The CDR3 DNA sequence: TGTGCCAGCAGCTTACAGGGGACAATTCCTGGAAACACCATATATTTT. Protein sequence: CASSLQGTIPGNTIYF.

The chain combines TRBV7-2 with TRBJ1-2; the D gene is possibly TRBD1 (5 bases). Trimming left V 5 bases short and J 3 bases short, with 13 bases between. CDR1 is SGHTA and CDR2 is FQGNSA in the germline V gene. The CDR3 covers 14 residues. The CDR3 DNA reads TGTGCCAGCAGCCCCCGACAGAGACACTATGGCTACACCTTC. Translation: CASSPRQRHYGYTF.

J is TRBJ1-5 and V is TRBV3-1 (or the pseudogene TRBV3-2); D ambiguous. Germline CDR1 LGHDT, CDR2 YNNKEL (reference sequence). V shed 2 bases and J shed 1 base, with 12 bases lying between them. The length of the CDR3 is 16 residues. This CDR3 reads CASSQNSPWSNQPQHF. The CDR3, as DNA: TGTGCCAGCAGCCAAAATAGTCCCTGGAGCAATCAGCCCCAGCATTTT.

This sequence joins TRBV15 and TRBJ2-2; possibly TRBD1 for D (5 bases). The germline V gene encodes CDR1 LNHNV and CDR2 YYDKDF (reference sequence). The CDR3 spans 14 residues. Trimming cost V 2 bases and J 3 bases, with 7 bases left between them. The CDR3 reads CATSRMTDTGELFF. CDR3 nucleotides: TGTGCCACCAGCAGAATGACAGACACCGGGGAGCTGTTTTTT. Using reference TRBV15 and TRBJ2-2 for the parts outside the CDR3, the full variable domain is DAMVIQNPRYQVTQFGKPVTLSCSQTLNHNVMYWYQQKSSQAPKLLFHYYDKDFNNEADTPDNFQSRRPNTSFCFLDIRSPGLGDTAMYLCATSRMTDTGELFFGEGSRLTVL.

CDR3 in DNA: TGTGCCAGCAGCTTCACAGGGCCCGAGCAGTACTTC. Translating gives CASSFTGPEQYF. The chain joins TRBV28 to TRBJ2-7; the D gene is possibly TRBD1 (6 bases). The V end was cut by 6 bases, the J end by 6 bases, with 12 bases between. Germline-derived CDR1 and CDR2 are MDHEN and SYDVKM. CDR3 length: 12 residues.

V usage is TRBV2 and J usage is TRBJ2-2, with a possible D match to TRBD1 (5 bases). V lost 4 bases to trimming and J lost 5 bases, with 11 bases between them. CDR1 SNHLY and CDR2 FYNNEI come from the germline V gene. The CDR3 has 14 amino acids. The CDR3 coding sequence is TGTGCCAGCAGTGTCAGGGTAGAAACCGGGGAGCTGTTTTTT. Translated, it gives CASSVRVETGELFF.

The CDR3 loop is CASRWTGGGANVLTF. CDR3 bases: TGTGCCAGTAGGTGGACAGGTGGTGGGGCCAACGTCCTGACTTTC. This chain uses TRBV19 with TRBJ2-6; 7 positions agree with TRBD1. Germline V lookup: CDR1 LNHDA, CDR2 SQIVND (reference sequence). The J segment lost 3 bases and the V segment lost 6 bases, leaving 5 bases of the junction unmatched. The CDR3 covers 15 residues.

The rearrangement uses TRBV5-4 and TRBJ2-3, with 12 bases aligning to TRBD2. Losses at the gene ends were 4 bases for V and 1 base for J; bases not matched to a gene: 10. This CDR3 comprises 18 residues. Germline V gene lookup returns CDR1 SGHNT and CDR2 YYREEE (reference sequence). The CDR3 loop reads CASSPMLAGGLGTDTQYF. CDR3 DNA sequence: TGTGCCAGCAGCCCTATGCTAGCGGGGGGGCTCGGCACAGATACGCAGTATTTT. Complete variable domain (other parts from reference TRBV5-4 and TRBJ2-3): ETGVTQSPTHLIKTRGQQVTLRCSSQSGHNTVSWYQQALGQGPQFIFQYYREEENGRGNFPPRFSGLQFPNYSSELNVNALELDDSALYLCASSPMLAGGLGTDTQYFGPGTRLTVL.

The genes are TRBV3-1 (or the pseudogene TRBV3-2) and TRBJ2-3; TRBD1 matches at 7 bases. The CDR3 has 15 amino acids. The germline V gene encodes CDR1 LGHDT and CDR2 YNNKEL (reference sequence). V dropped 4 bases and J dropped 3; count of bases not matched to a gene: 7. CDR3 DNA: TGTGCCAGCAGCCTCCTGACAGGGAGAACAGATACGCAGTATTTT. This sequence encodes CASSLLTGRTDTQYF.

This chain links TRBV3-1 (or the pseudogene TRBV3-2) with TRBJ2-1; no definite D call. Germline V gene lookup returns CDR1 LGHDT and CDR2 YNNKEL (reference sequence). The ends were cut back, 6 bases at V and 2 bases at J, with 14 bases in the middle. CDR3 length: 15 residues. The CDR3 sequence: CASRPYFSAYNEQFF. CDR3 nucleotide sequence: TGTGCCAGCAGACCCTACTTCTCTGCCTACAATGAGCAGTTCTTC.

V is TRBV5-6 and J is TRBJ1-2; no firm D call. CDR1 and CDR2 from the germline V gene are SGHDT and YYEEEE. The CDR3 has 14 amino acids. Between the trimmed V and J ends, which lost 0 bases and 0 bases, there was a span of 6 bases. DNA of the CDR3: TGTGCCAGCAGCTTGGTACCGGCTAACTATGGCTACACCTTC. Translation gives CASSLVPANYGYTF.

The chain is built from TRBV7-9 and TRBJ2-7; weak D call: TRBD1 (6 bases). In germline, CDR1 is SEHNR, CDR2 FQNEAQ (reference sequence). The V end was cut by 5 bases, the J end by 7 bases, with 18 bases between. This CDR3 has 14 residues. DNA for the CDR3: TGTGCCAGCAGCCCTACAGGGCCTCGGGGTGAGCAGTACTTC. Protein product: CASSPTGPRGEQYF.

The genes are TRBV5-1 and TRBJ2-2; 7 nucleotides align to TRBD2. Germline V gene sequence: CDR1 SGHRS, CDR2 YFSETQ. V was clipped by 3 bases and J by 6 bases; unmatched bases: 5. The CDR3 totals 14 residues. CDR3 protein: CASSSSRGAGELFF. In DNA form, the CDR3 reads TGCGCCAGCAGCTCGTCCCGGGGGGCCGGGGAGCTGTTTTTT.

The V gene is TRBV9, the J gene TRBJ1-1, with unresolved D. V lost 3 bases, J lost 1 base, and 10 bases lay in between. This CDR3 comprises 14 residues. Germline lookup yields CDR1 SGDLS and CDR2 YYNGEE. The CDR3 DNA follows: TGTGCCAGCAGCGAGGCACGAGGGAACACTGAAGCTTTCTTT. Translated, it gives CASSEARGNTEAFF.

The V call is TRBV5-8, the J call TRBJ1-2, with a possible D match to TRBD1 (6 bases). The CDR3 covers 14 residues. Germline lookup yields CDR1 SGHTS and CDR2 YDEGEE. The V gene lost 4 bases and the J gene lost 1 base, with 11 bases spanning the gap. This CDR3 is CASSRGQINYGYTF. CDR3 in DNA: TGTGCCAGCAGCCGGGGACAAATTAACTATGGCTACACCTTC.

The chain couples TRBV19 to TRBJ1-5; a possible D gene is TRBD1 (5 bases). Per germline, CDR1 LNHDA and CDR2 SQIVND (reference sequence). V gave up 7 bases and J gave up 7 bases, with 14 bases separating them. The CDR3 has 13 amino acids. CDR3 residues: CASNWGVEQPQHF. CDR3 nucleotide sequence: TGTGCCAGTAATTGGGGGGTCGAGCAGCCCCAGCATTTT.

The rearrangement joins TRBV15 to TRBJ1-1; 8 nucleotides agree with TRBD1. The CDR3 loop spans 15 amino acids. Germline V CDR1 and CDR2: LNHNV, YYDKDF (reference sequence). After removal of 3 bases from V and 3 bases from J, the junction contained 6 bases not matched to a gene. The DNA of the CDR3 is TGTGCCACCAGCAGTGGACAGGGAGGGTACACTGAAGCTTTCTTT. It encodes CATSSGQGGYTEAFF.

This clone came up once. The DNA for the CDR3 is TGTGCCAGCAGCAAACAGGGGTGGGAGTCCTACGAGCAGTACTTC. Translation: CASSKQGWESYEQYF. V usage is TRBV6-2 or TRBV6-3 and J usage is TRBJ2-7, with 7 bases matching TRBD1. This CDR3 comprises 15 residues. The germline gives CDR1 MNHEY, CDR2 SVGEGT. V was clipped by 6 bases and J by 1 base; unmatched bases: 9.

This chain links TRBV3-1 (or the pseudogene TRBV3-2) with TRBJ2-7; 8 nucleotides match TRBD2. The germline gives CDR1 LGHDT, CDR2 YNNKEL (reference sequence). This CDR3 is 15 amino acids long. The J segment lost 9 bases and the V segment lost 1 base, leaving 11 bases of the junction unmatched. CDR3: CASSQVTSGAVVQYF. The CDR3 DNA follows: TGTGCCAGCAGCCAAGTAACTAGCGGCGCGGTGGTGCAGTACTTC.

V usage is TRBV15 and J usage is TRBJ1-1; D remains unclear. The CDR3 extends over 15 amino acids. The V end was cut by 0 bases, the J end by 4 bases, with 12 bases between. Germline CDR1 and CDR2: LNHNV and YYDKDF (reference sequence). CDR3 nucleotides: TGTGCCACCAGCAGAGATTTGGCCCCTAGCACTGAAGCTTTCTTT. This translates into CATSRDLAPSTEAFF.

The table lists this clone with a count of one. The chain employs TRBV28 and TRBJ2-2, with D perhaps TRBD1 (5 bases). The germline gives CDR1 MDHEN, CDR2 SYDVKM. V was pared by 5 bases and J by 7 bases, with 17 bases between. The length of the CDR3 is 15 residues. The CDR3: CASSPQATVGGELFF. CDR3 DNA sequence: TGTGCCAGCAGTCCTCAGGCGACAGTGGGCGGGGAGCTGTTTTTT. The full variable domain, in which reference TRBV28 and TRBJ2-2 provide the parts outside the CDR3, is DVKVTQSSRYLVKRTGEKVFLECVQDMDHENMFWYRQDPGLGLRLIYFSYDVKMKEKGDIPEGYSVSREKKERFSLILESASTNQTSMYLCASSPQATVGGELFFGEGSRLTVL.

The chain couples TRBV9 to TRBJ2-5; 7 bases are a match to TRBD1. The V gene end was trimmed by 0 bases and the J gene end by 5 bases; junction bases not matched to a gene: 7. The germline gives CDR1 SGDLS, CDR2 YYNGEE. This CDR3 has 15 amino acids. The CDR3 region is CASSVGQGEWETQYF. The CDR3 nucleotides read TGTGCCAGCAGCGTAGGACAGGGTGAATGGGAGACCCAGTACTTC.